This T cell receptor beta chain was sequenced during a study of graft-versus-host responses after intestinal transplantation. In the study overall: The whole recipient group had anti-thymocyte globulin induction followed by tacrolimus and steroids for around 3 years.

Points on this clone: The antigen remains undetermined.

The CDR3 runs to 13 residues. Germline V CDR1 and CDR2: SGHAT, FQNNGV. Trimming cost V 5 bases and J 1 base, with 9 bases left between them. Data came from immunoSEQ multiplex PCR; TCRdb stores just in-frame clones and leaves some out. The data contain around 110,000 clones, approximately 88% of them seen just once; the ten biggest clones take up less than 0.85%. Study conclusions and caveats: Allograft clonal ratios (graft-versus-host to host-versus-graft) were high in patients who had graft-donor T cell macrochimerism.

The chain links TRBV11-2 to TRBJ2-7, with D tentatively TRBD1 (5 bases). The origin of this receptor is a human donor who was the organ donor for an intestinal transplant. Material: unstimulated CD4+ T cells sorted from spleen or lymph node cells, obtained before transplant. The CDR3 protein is CASSSRQSYEQYF. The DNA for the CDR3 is TGTGCCAGCAGCAGCCGACAGTCCTACGAGCAGTACTTC.